Following are 31 T cell receptor beta chains from one sample sequenced in a study of regulatory T cells in long-lasting Graves disease. As for time point: newly diagnosed GD, antithyroid drugs for less than 3 months. The TCR library was prepared using RNA isolated from PBMCs. Investigators prepared the TCR beta libraries by applying iRepertoire HTBI primers and Arm-PCR of CDR3 regions. TCRdb processed the multiplex PCR reads anew with MiXCR; each CDR3 protein has one entry. The sample records 400,000 to 500,000 distinct CDR3 sequences, about 16% being singletons. This same sample was also part of a study on T cells in Graves' hyperthyroidism and ophthalmopathy.

Here the sequenced sample was peripheral blood mononuclear cells (PBMCs), taken at new diagnosis, from a patient treated with antithyroid drugs. The origin of the receptors is a young woman with Graves disease.

This clonotype came up a few times. V usage is TRBV2 and J usage is TRBJ2-5; 7 nucleotides agree with TRBD1. Germline V gives CDR1 SNHLY, CDR2 FYNNEI. The CDR3 sequence is 16 residues long. The junction had 16 bases not matched to a gene; V was cut back by 7 bases and J by 5 bases. Written as DNA, the CDR3 is TGTGCCAGCATCTATAATGGGCAGGGGGTCGGCGAGACCCAGTACTTC. Translating it yields CASIYNGQGVGETQYF.

This clonotype has ten or more counts. The gene calls are TRBV20-1 and TRBJ2-7; D is ambiguous. The CDR3 is 12 residues long. Germline V CDR1 and CDR2: DFQATT, SNEGSKA (reference sequence). V dropped 6 bases and J dropped 1 base, with 10 bases sitting between them. CDR3 loop: CSAEKQSYEQYF. The CDR3 bases are TGCAGTGCAGAGAAACAATCCTACGAGCAGTACTTC.

This clonotype was counted a few times. The junction differs from germline at one of its ends, possibly a read error. This rearrangement joins TRBV29-1 to TRBJ2-7; D is uncertain. Germline V gene data show CDR1 as SQVTM and CDR2 as ANQGSEA. This CDR3 region has 15 residues. The DNA for the CDR3 is TGCAGTGTTGAAGGTTGGGCTGAGAGCTCCTACGAGCAGTACTTC. This encodes CSVEGWAESSYEQYF.

For this clonotype: The conserved closing phenylalanine or tryptophan is absent in this CDR3, likely reflecting a read error. CDR3 in DNA: TGTGCCAGCAGTAAACCGGGACTAGCGTTATACAATGAGCAGTTCCTC. Protein: CASSKPGLALYNEQFL. V and J are TRBV12-3 or TRBV12-4 and TRBJ2-1; 10 nucleotides match TRBD2. The CDR3 loop spans 16 amino acids. Losses at the gene ends were 5 bases for V and 4 bases for J; bases not matched to a gene: 8.

The rearrangement joins TRBV7-9 to TRBJ1-5, with 9 bases that match TRBD1. The junction had 10 bases not matched to a gene; V was cut back by 3 bases and J by 7 bases. The CDR3 has 16 residues. Per germline, CDR1 SEHNR and CDR2 FQNEAQ (reference sequence). The CDR3 DNA reads as TGTGCCAGCAGCTTGGGACAGGGAGCCTTTCGACAGCCCCAGCATTTT. This codes for CASSLGQGAFRQPQHF.

This clonotype was counted ten times or more. V gene TRBV7-3 combines with J gene TRBJ1-1; TRBD1 agrees at 10 bases. Trimming cost V 5 bases and J 1 base; bases outside gene matches: 1. The CDR3 consists of 14 residues. The V gene's germline CDR1 is SGHTA and CDR2 FQGTGA. The DNA of the CDR3 is TGTGCCAGCAGCGGACAGGGGGGGAACACTGAAGCTTTCTTT. This translates into CASSGQGGNTEAFF.

In regard to this clonotype: Possible read error: a much larger clone is one base away. The CDR3 region has the DNA TGCGCCAGCAGCTTGGAAGGCAGAAGGTACAATGAGCAGTACTTC. This sequence encodes CASSLEGRRYNEQYF. The chain recombines TRBV5-1 with TRBJ2-5; D not certain. The germline CDR1 and CDR2 sequences are SGHRS and YFSETQ. The CDR3 totals 15 residues. Trimming stripped 0 bases from V and 11 bases from J, with 20 bases between. The complete variable domain, with remaining parts taken from reference TRBV5-1 and TRBJ2-5, reads KAGVTQTPRYLIKTRGQQVTLSCSPISGHRSVSWYQQTPGQGLQFLFEYFSETQRNKGNFPGRFSGRQFSNSRSEMNVSTLELGDSALYLCASSLEGRRYNEQYFGPGTRLLVL.

The chain couples TRBV29-1 to TRBJ2-7; 7 positions match TRBD1. The CDR3 extends over 14 amino acids. Germline CDR1 SQVTM, CDR2 ANQGSEA. Losses at the gene ends were 2 bases for V and 1 base for J; bases not matched to a gene: 5. The CDR3 here is CSVEQMGQSYEQYF. As DNA, the CDR3 is TGCAGCGTTGAACAAATGGGACAGTCCTACGAGCAGTACTTC.

This clonotype has ten or more counts. The chain links TRBV3-1 to TRBJ2-2; D is possibly TRBD2 (5 bases). CDR3 size: 12 residues. Trimming took 1 base from V and 8 from J, leaving 5 bases between them. Germline loops: CDR1 LGHDT, CDR2 YNNKEL (reference sequence). The CDR3 protein is CASSQGEGELFF. In DNA, the CDR3 is TGTGCCAGCAGCCAAGGGGAGGGGGAGCTGTTTTTT. The whole variable domain, filled in from reference TRBV3-1 and TRBJ2-2, reads DTAVSQTPKYLVTQMGNDKSIKCEQNLGHDTMYWYKQDSKKFLKIMFSYNNKELIINETVPNRFSPKSPDKAHLNLHINSLELGDSAVYFCASSQGEGELFFGEGSRLTVL.

This clonotype turned up a few times. This chain uses TRBV20-1 with TRBJ2-7, with D uncertain. The CDR3 totals 14 residues. Germline lookup yields CDR1 DFQATT and CDR2 SNEGSKA (reference sequence). Trimming removed 0 bases from V and 3 bases from J, with 12 bases in between. CDR3 protein: CSARDRFAGYEQYF. CDR3 nucleotides: TGCAGTGCTAGAGATCGTTTTGCAGGCTACGAGCAGTACTTC.

In this sample, this clonotype turned up many times. The CDR3 spells CASSRPLNPATDTQYF. The CDR3, as DNA: TGTGCCAGCAGTCGCCCCCTTAACCCCGCCACAGATACGCAGTATTTT. The chain is built from TRBV12-3 or TRBV12-4 and TRBJ2-3; D gene uncertain. This CDR3 has 16 residues. With 5 bases removed from V and 2 bases from J, the gap between germline ends came to 17 bases.

The sample holds many counts of this clonotype. The chain joins TRBV6-1 to TRBJ2-7, with D perhaps TRBD1 (6 bases). The CDR3 length is 13 residues. CDR1 MNHNS and CDR2 SASEGT come from the germline V gene. V shed 8 bases and J shed 5 bases, with 16 bases lying between them. CDR3 in amino acids: CASRQGGVHEQYF. CDR3 DNA sequence: TGTGCCAGCCGCCAAGGGGGAGTGCACGAGCAGTACTTC.

This clonotype showed up many times. This chain uses TRBV5-1 with TRBJ2-1; TRBD2 matches 9 bases. The junction had 7 bases not matched to a gene; V was cut back by 0 bases and J by 0 bases. The CDR3 consists of 18 residues. CDR1 is SGHRS, CDR2 YFSETQ, per germline. The CDR3 DNA is TGCGCCAGCAGCTTGGGACTAGCGGTTTTAAGCTCCTACAATGAGCAGTTCTTC. Its translation: CASSLGLAVLSSYNEQFF. Based on the CDR3 plus reference TRBV5-1 and TRBJ2-1, the full variable domain is KAGVTQTPRYLIKTRGQQVTLSCSPISGHRSVSWYQQTPGQGLQFLFEYFSETQRNKGNFPGRFSGRQFSNSRSEMNVSTLELGDSALYLCASSLGLAVLSSYNEQFFGPGTRLTVL.

This chain connects TRBV7-9 to TRBJ1-2; 9 nucleotides agree with TRBD1. In germline, CDR1 is SEHNR, CDR2 FQNEAQ (reference sequence). Trimming removed 1 base from V and 5 bases from J; junction bases left unmatched: 8. The CDR3 is 16 amino acids. In DNA form, the CDR3 reads TGTGCCAGCAGCTTAGGTGTCGGGACAGGGAAGTATGGCTACACCTTC. It yields the protein CASSLGVGTGKYGYTF.

The rearrangement links TRBV7-2 to TRBJ1-2; maybe TRBD1 (6 bases). From germline, CDR1 is SGHTA and CDR2 FQGNSA. The ends were cut back, 5 bases at V and 7 bases at J, with 11 bases in the middle. The CDR3 loop spans 12 amino acids. The CDR3 region is CASSPDRSGYTF. DNA of the CDR3: TGTGCCAGCAGCCCCGACAGGTCTGGCTACACCTTC.

The table lists this clonotype with many counts. The rearrangement links TRBV11-1 to TRBJ2-1; no reliable D call. From germline, CDR1 is SGHAT and CDR2 FQDESV (reference sequence). This CDR3 is built from 13 residues. V dropped 1 base and J dropped 9 bases, with 10 bases sitting between them. CDR3 DNA sequence: TGTGCCAGCAGCTTAGGGGCGAAGAGTGAGCAGTTCTTC. It is translated as CASSLGAKSEQFF.

The table lists this clonotype with many counts. V usage is TRBV24-1 and J usage is TRBJ2-5, with TRBD1 identical over 8 bases. The germline gives CDR1 KGHDR, CDR2 SFDVKD. With 3 bases clipped from V and 3 bases from J, the junction kept 8 bases outside the gene matches. The CDR3 length is 16 residues. CDR3: CATSDTGDRQKETQYF. CDR3 sequence (DNA): TGTGCCACCAGTGATACGGGGGACAGGCAGAAAGAGACCCAGTACTTC.

The table lists this clonotype with a few counts. This chain connects TRBV29-1 to TRBJ2-1; D is undetermined. The V end was cut by 7 bases, the J end by 2 bases, with 12 bases between. The CDR3 runs to 13 residues. Germline lookup yields CDR1 SQVTM and CDR2 ANQGSEA. The chain's CDR3 is CSASTNTYNEQFF. CDR3 coding DNA: TGCAGCGCATCTACGAATACCTACAATGAGCAGTTCTTC.

This clonotype has a count of ten or more. V is TRBV6-1 and J is TRBJ1-2, with TRBD1 as a possible D gene (5 bases). V was clipped by 2 bases and J by 7 bases, with 11 bases between them. The germline V gene encodes CDR1 MNHNS and CDR2 SASEGT. The CDR3 totals 13 residues. Written as DNA, the CDR3 is TGTGCCAGCAGTGAATCGAGGAGGGGTGGCTACACCTTC. The encoded protein is CASSESRRGGYTF.

The chain has TRBV28 and TRBJ1-4, with 8 bases identical to TRBD1. Trimming took 4 bases from V and 11 from J; bases not matched to a gene: 3. This CDR3 has 12 residues. Germline V gene sequence: CDR1 MDHEN, CDR2 SYDVKM. The CDR3 sequence is CASSSRQGKLFF. In DNA, the CDR3 is TGTGCCAGCAGTTCTAGACAGGGGAAACTGTTTTTT.

This clonotype has only a few counts. The chain joins TRBV20-1 to TRBJ2-7; D is possibly TRBD2 (7 bases). The CDR3 runs 15 residues. Germline assignment: CDR1 DFQATT and CDR2 SNEGSKA (reference sequence). The ends were cut back, 0 bases at V and 3 bases at J, with 15 bases in the middle. The CDR3 DNA follows: TGCAGTGCTAGAGATTATTCGGGGGGCAACTACGAGCAGTACTTC. Its protein product is CSARDYSGGNYEQYF.

J is TRBJ1-2 and V is TRBV18, with TRBD1 as a possible D gene (5 bases). V was shortened by 5 bases and J by 6 bases, with 10 bases between the two germline ends. This CDR3 contains 12 residues. Per germline, CDR1 KGHSH and CDR2 LQKENI. In DNA, the CDR3 is TGTGCCAGCTCATTAGACAGTGATGGCTACACCTTC. It yields the protein CASSLDSDGYTF.

This clonotype was seen a handful of times. The rearrangement uses TRBV29-1 and TRBJ2-3, with D unresolved. The DNA end favors TRBJ2-5, so the J call may be wrong. Germline V gene lookup returns CDR1 SQVTM and CDR2 ANQGSEA. The CDR3 consists of 13 residues. The CDR3 DNA is TGCAGCGTTGTGTCATTAGTCCTCGAGACCCAGTACTTC. It codes for CSVVSLVLETQYF.

This clonotype has only a few counts. This rearrangement joins TRBV29-1 to TRBJ2-7; 7 nucleotides match TRBD2. CDR1 is SQVTM, CDR2 ANQGSEA, per germline. The CDR3 contains 13 residues. V gave up 2 bases and J gave up 6 bases; unmatched junction bases: 7. CDR3 sequence reads: CSVERWEGTEQYF. The CDR3 DNA reads TGCAGCGTTGAACGGTGGGAGGGTACCGAGCAGTACTTC.

In its sample, this clonotype was seen many times. The rearrangement links TRBV12-3 or TRBV12-4 to TRBJ1-2; a weak D match, TRBD1 (5 bases). Trimming cost V 3 bases and J 2 bases, with 10 bases left between them. This CDR3 comprises 14 residues. The CDR3 DNA sequence: TGTGCCAGCAGTTTCGGGGCCCGAAACTATGGCTACACCTTC. Translated, it gives CASSFGARNYGYTF.

This clonotype turned up a few times. The chain couples TRBV5-1 to TRBJ2-4; no definite D call. The germline V gene encodes CDR1 SGHRS and CDR2 YFSETQ. This CDR3 has 14 residues. Trimming took 3 bases from V and 10 from J, leaving 17 bases between them. The CDR3 nucleotides read TGCGCCAGCAGCTATGAGCCATCGCAAGAGATTCAGTACTTC. It specifies CASSYEPSQEIQYF.

This clonotype has ten or more counts. The chain has TRBV2 and TRBJ2-3, with TRBD1 as a possible D gene (5 bases). The CDR3 has 14 amino acids. V dropped 4 bases and J dropped 2 bases, with 10 bases sitting between them. Germline loops: CDR1 SNHLY, CDR2 FYNNEI. This chain's CDR3 is CASSGDSSTDTQYF. CDR3 nucleotides: TGTGCCAGCAGTGGTGACAGCTCCACAGATACGCAGTATTTT.

The sample holds a few counts of this clonotype. V and J are TRBV7-9 and TRBJ1-2; D unclear. CDR1 is SEHNR, CDR2 FQNEAQ, per germline (reference sequence). The germline V and J ends were trimmed by 2 bases and 8 bases, with 12 bases remaining between them. The CDR3 contains 13 residues. The CDR3: CASSLNPLEGYTF. CDR3 DNA sequence: TGTGCCAGCAGCTTAAACCCTCTAGAGGGCTACACCTTC. Drawing the rest from reference TRBV7-9 and TRBJ1-2, the complete variable domain is DTGVSQNPRHKITKRGQNVTFRCDPISEHNRLYWYRQTLGQGPEFLTYFQNEAQLEKSRLLSDRFSAERPKGSFSTLEIQRTEQGDSAMYLCASSLNPLEGYTFGSGTRLTVV.

This chain connects TRBV20-1 to TRBJ2-3, with 10 bases aligning to TRBD1. CDR3 length equals 13 residues. V trimming: 3 bases; J trimming: 5 bases; junction bases outside the gene matches: 2. Germline values: CDR1 DFQATT, CDR2 SNEGSKA (reference sequence). The CDR3 loop is CSARTGGIDTQYF. For the CDR3, the DNA is TGCAGTGCTAGGACAGGGGGCATAGATACGCAGTATTTT.

The chain carries TRBV24-1 and TRBJ2-5, with 8 bases matching TRBD1. After removal of 4 bases from V and 4 bases from J, the junction contained 10 bases not matched to a gene. This CDR3 is built from 16 residues. From germline, CDR1 is KGHDR and CDR2 SFDVKD. CDR3 coding DNA: TGTGCCACCAGTGACTCCGGACAGGGTGGGCTAGAGACCCAGTACTTC. Encoded protein: CATSDSGQGGLETQYF.

J is TRBJ2-1 and V is TRBV30; no clear D gene. The CDR3 sequence is 13 residues long. V lost 3 bases, J lost 15 bases, and 21 bases lay in between. CDR1 and CDR2 from the germline V gene are GTSNPN and SVGIG (reference sequence). CDR3 region: CAWRTQVGWATFF. The CDR3 DNA follows: TGTGCCTGGAGGACCCAAGTAGGCTGGGCAACGTTCTTC.